A single sample is the source of the 19 T cell receptor beta chains below, sequenced in a study of blood T cell repertoires in COVID-19. Some clones are missing from TCRdb's copy, which holds only in-frame ones; the method was immunoSEQ multiplex PCR. The sample yields about 190,000 clones, 88% seen once. Sequenced input: peripheral blood. Every receptor here comes from a woman between 35 and 50 years old who had recovered from COVID-19.

This chain joins TRBV5-1 and TRBJ2-1, with 10 bases fitting TRBD2. V was pared by 4 bases and J by 7 bases, with 8 bases of the junction left unmatched. From germline, CDR1 is SGHRS and CDR2 YFSETQ. This CDR3 contains 15 residues. The DNA for the CDR3 is TGCGCCAGCAGCCAAACTAGCGGGAACTCGAATGAGCAGTTCTTC. It is translated as CASSQTSGNSNEQFF.

In its sample, this clone was seen once. V is TRBV19 and J is TRBJ2-1, with TRBD1 identical over 7 bases. J gave up 8 bases and V 5 bases, and 15 bases lay outside the gene matches. Per germline, CDR1 LNHDA and CDR2 SQIVND (reference sequence). The CDR3 totals 16 residues. CDR3 sequence (DNA): TGTGCCAGTAGTGTGATCTCCGGGACAGCCGGCGATGAGCAGTTCTTC. It encodes CASSVISGTAGDEQFF.

The chain couples TRBV4-2 to TRBJ1-1, with 8 bases aligning to TRBD1. Germline V lookup: CDR1 LGHNA, CDR2 YNFKEQ. The CDR3 loop spans 19 amino acids. Trimming at V came to 1 base and at J to 3 bases, leaving 16 bases not matched to a gene. CDR3 amino acids: CASSQVLGQDSIGDTEAFF. In DNA, the CDR3 is TGTGCCAGCAGCCAAGTTCTGGGACAGGACTCTATTGGGGACACTGAAGCTTTCTTT.

V gene TRBV5-4 combines with J gene TRBJ2-7; 9 positions agree with TRBD2. Germline V CDR1 and CDR2: SGHNT, YYREEE (reference sequence). Germline trimming cut 4 bases from V and 1 base from J; bases unmatched to any gene: 6. The CDR3 spans 15 residues. The CDR3 sequence is CASSRGTSRSYEQYF. The CDR3 DNA reads as TGTGCCAGCAGCCGGGGGACTAGCAGATCCTACGAGCAGTACTTC.

This chain uses TRBV27 with TRBJ2-7; D call uncertain. The CDR3 totals 15 residues. V lost 6 bases and J lost 3, with 18 bases in between. Germline loops: CDR1 MNHEY, CDR2 SMNVEV (reference sequence). The CDR3 loop reads CASSAPGDGYYEQYF. The CDR3 region has the DNA TGTGCCAGCAGCGCCCCCGGTGACGGGTACTACGAGCAGTACTTC.

The chain carries TRBV4-3 and TRBJ2-7; D gene ambiguous. The germline gives CDR1 LGHNA, CDR2 YSLEER. This CDR3 spans 15 amino acids. V was clipped by 0 bases and J by 2 bases, with 11 bases between them. Written as DNA, the CDR3 is TGCGCCAGCAGCCAAGATCGGAACGGAGCCTACGAGCAGTACTTC. This translates into CASSQDRNGAYEQYF.

The rearrangement joins TRBV11-3 to TRBJ2-1; 9 positions agree with TRBD2. Per the germline V gene, CDR1 is SGHNT and CDR2 is YENEEA. The CDR3 has 15 amino acids. Trimming took 4 bases from V and 6 from J; bases not matched to a gene: 7. The CDR3 loop reads CASSSGAGGSNEQFF. CDR3 nucleotide sequence: TGTGCCAGCAGCTCGGGGGCGGGAGGGAGCAATGAGCAGTTCTTC.

This clone was observed a single time. The rearrangement links TRBV2 to TRBJ2-7; a weak D match, TRBD2 (7 bases). Germline V gives CDR1 SNHLY, CDR2 FYNNEI. The CDR3 consists of 15 residues. Trimming stripped 6 bases from V and 5 bases from J, with 20 bases between. This CDR3 is CASRGASGEWNEQYF. The CDR3 DNA sequence: TGTGCCAGCAGGGGGGCCAGCGGGGAGTGGAACGAGCAGTACTTC.

V gene TRBV7-8 combines with J gene TRBJ2-3; 8 bases align to TRBD2. Germline values: CDR1 SGHVS, CDR2 FQNEAQ. This CDR3 spans 17 amino acids. V trimming: 2 bases; J trimming: 2 bases; junction bases outside the gene matches: 9. As DNA, the CDR3 is TGTGCCAGCAGCTTACCGCCAGCGGGAGCAAACACAGATACGCAGTATTTT. It yields the protein CASSLPPAGANTDTQYF. Drawing the rest from reference TRBV7-8 and TRBJ2-3, the complete variable domain is GAGVSQSPRYKVAKRGQDVALRCDPISGHVSLFWYQQALGQGPEFLTYFQNEAQLDKSGLPSDRFFAERPEGSVSTLKIQRTQQEDSAVYLCASSLPPAGANTDTQYFGPGTRLTVL.

This chain links TRBV5-1 with TRBJ2-5; 7 bases line up with TRBD2. Germline CDR1 reads SGHRS; CDR2 reads YFSETQ. The trim removed 1 base at V and 5 bases at J, leaving 2 bases unmatched. CDR3 length equals 13 residues. For the CDR3, the DNA is TGCGCCAGCAGCTTGAGGACTAGTGAGACCCAGTACTTC. Protein product: CASSLRTSETQYF.

This clone came up once. CDR3 region: CASSSKGLSTDTQYF. In DNA, the CDR3 is TGTGCCAGCTCGTCAAAGGGACTGAGCACAGATACGCAGTATTTT. The V and J genes are TRBV18 and TRBJ2-3; the D gene is possibly TRBD2 (6 bases). Germline V gene sequence: CDR1 KGHSH, CDR2 LQKENI. This CDR3 has 15 amino acids. Between the trimmed V and J ends, which lost 6 bases and 0 bases, there was a span of 13 bases. The full variable domain, in which reference TRBV18 and TRBJ2-3 provide the parts outside the CDR3, is NAGVMQNPRHLVRRRGQEARLRCSPMKGHSHVYWYRQLPEEGLKFMVYLQKENIIDESGMPKERFSAEFPKEGPSILRIQQVVRGDSAAYFCASSSKGLSTDTQYFGPGTRLTVL.

In its sample, this clone was seen a few times. This chain uses TRBV7-6 with TRBJ2-3; D not resolved. This CDR3 spans 13 amino acids. Between the trimmed V and J ends, which lost 2 bases and 4 bases, there was a span of 7 bases. Germline V gene sequence: CDR1 SGHVS, CDR2 FNYEAQ. The CDR3 nucleotides read TGTGCCAGCAGCTTAAGTAGTGCAGATACGCAGTATTTT. It is translated as CASSLSSADTQYF.

The chain joins TRBV7-9 to TRBJ1-1; D is ambiguous. Trimming removed 8 bases from V and 5 bases from J, with 24 bases in between. Germline CDR1 and CDR2: SEHNR and FQNEAQ (reference sequence). This CDR3 is 16 amino acids long. The CDR3 loop reads CASSHLGLGVRTEAFF. The CDR3 DNA follows: TGTGCCAGCTCCCATCTTGGGTTGGGCGTTCGGACTGAAGCTTTCTTT.

This clone came up a few times. The rearrangement joins TRBV15 to TRBJ1-4, with 9 bases lining up with TRBD1. Germline CDR1 and CDR2: LNHNV and YYDKDF (reference sequence). V gave up 5 bases and J gave up 8 bases; unmatched junction bases: 3. The CDR3 consists of 13 residues. DNA of the CDR3: TGTGCCACCAGCTCGACAGGGGGAGAAAAACTGTTTTTT. It codes for CATSSTGGEKLFF.

The chain combines TRBV5-1 with TRBJ2-5; 14 nucleotides align to TRBD2. Per germline, CDR1 SGHRS and CDR2 YFSETQ. The CDR3 totals 18 residues. The V and J ends lost 3 bases and 2 bases, in that order; junction bases with no gene match: 9. CDR3 loop: CASSSGLAGVLGQETQYF. CDR3 DNA: TGCGCCAGCAGCTCGGGACTAGCGGGAGTCTTAGGGCAAGAGACCCAGTACTTC.

The chain links TRBV5-8 to TRBJ2-1, with 12 bases fitting TRBD2. Trimming took 5 bases from V and 1 from J; bases not matched to a gene: 4. The germline CDR1 and CDR2 sequences are SGHTS and YDEGEE. The CDR3 is 16 residues long. CDR3: CASSRTSGTSYNEQFF. As DNA, the CDR3 is TGTGCCAGCAGTCGGACTAGCGGGACATCCTACAATGAGCAGTTCTTC.

This rearrangement joins TRBV30 to TRBJ2-3; TRBD1 is a possible D gene (6 bases). Germline CDR1 is GTSNPN and CDR2 is SVGIG (reference sequence). CDR3 length equals 13 residues. V lost 0 bases and J 8 bases, leaving 12 bases between the germline ends. CDR3: CAWSVAQGSTQYF. CDR3 bases: TGTGCCTGGAGTGTAGCTCAGGGGTCTACGCAGTATTTT.

The chain couples TRBV19 to TRBJ1-2; 7 bases line up with TRBD1. Germline V gene sequence: CDR1 LNHDA, CDR2 SQIVND (reference sequence). This CDR3 has 15 amino acids. Unmatched junction bases numbered 8, after V lost 5 bases and J lost 2 bases. For the CDR3, the DNA is TGTGCCAGTAGTGGGGGACAGAGGGAAAACTATGGCTACACCTTC. It yields the protein CASSGGQRENYGYTF.

This chain links TRBV7-2 with TRBJ2-7; TRBD2 might be the D (5 bases). Germline values: CDR1 SGHTA, CDR2 FQGNSA. The CDR3 has 16 residues. The germline V and J ends were trimmed by 5 bases and 2 bases, with 19 bases remaining between them. The CDR3 loop reads CASSRSVGKYPYEQYF. CDR3 sequence (DNA): TGTGCCAGCAGCCGTAGCGTTGGGAAGTACCCCTACGAGCAGTACTTC.